These 8 T cell receptor beta chains came from one sample sequenced in a study of regulatory T cells in long-lasting Graves disease (dated by TCRdb to about 2021). The protocol used for the library was multiplex PCR. TCRdb lists the instrument as Illumina HiSeq 4000. TCR beta libraries were built with iRepertoire HTBI primers and Arm-PCR amplification of CDR3 regions. The public reads were reanalyzed by TCRdb: fastp trimming at Q25, MiXCR alignment, in-frame beta chains only. CDR3 protein sequences are deduplicated, and each keeps its most common genes and DNA. This sample is represented by about 660,000 distinct CDR3 sequences; around 32% of them were singletons. Of the sample, roughly 40% is held by the ten largest clones. The meaning of the sample's time point label: persistent/refractory GD, antithyroid drugs over 5 years with positive TRAb. RNA was extracted from PBMCs in TRIzol for both TCR sequencing and RNA sequencing.

The sample in question was peripheral blood mononuclear cells (PBMCs), obtained when the disease was refractory, from a patient treated with antithyroid drugs. Every receptor here comes from a female donor with Graves disease.

This rearrangement joins TRBV6-1 to TRBJ1-6; D is perhaps TRBD1 (6 bases). The CDR3 runs to 14 residues. Trimming shortened V by 8 bases and J by 7 bases, and 15 bases separated the two germline ends. Germline V gene sequence: CDR1 MNHNS, CDR2 SASEGT. DNA of the CDR3: TGTGCCAGCGGGGGCAGGCCGAGGAATTCACCCCTCCACTTT. Translating it yields CASGGRPRNSPLHF.

This clonotype was observed a few times. V gene TRBV2 combines with J gene TRBJ2-7; 12 bases align to TRBD2. The CDR3 runs 16 residues. V dropped 4 bases and J dropped 3; count of bases not matched to a gene: 7. The germline gives CDR1 SNHLY, CDR2 FYNNEI. The CDR3 protein is CASSGERTSGNYEQYF. The CDR3 nucleotides read TGTGCCAGCAGTGGAGAGCGGACTAGCGGGAACTACGAGCAGTACTTC. The variable domain in full, with the rest retrieved from reference TRBV2 and TRBJ2-7, is EPEVTQTPSHQVTQMGQEVILRCVPISNHLYFYWYRQILGQKVEFLVSFYNNEISEKSEIFDDQFSVERPDGSNFTLKIRSTKLEDSAMYFCASSGERTSGNYEQYFGPGTRLTVT.

The V gene is TRBV7-9, the J gene TRBJ1-4, with 7 bases identical to TRBD1. Germline trimming cut 7 bases from V and 4 bases from J; bases unmatched to any gene: 6. The germline gives CDR1 SEHNR, CDR2 FQNEAQ (reference sequence). The CDR3 loop spans 14 amino acids. CDR3: CASTGGQFNEKLFF. The CDR3 nucleotides read TGTGCCAGCACTGGGGGACAGTTTAATGAAAAACTGTTTTTT.

The sample holds a few counts of this clonotype. The V call is TRBV20-1, the J call TRBJ2-7; D gene unclear. CDR3 length: 16 amino acids. Trimming took 6 bases from V and 0 from J, leaving 21 bases between them. CDR1 DFQATT and CDR2 SNEGSKA come from the germline V gene (reference sequence). The CDR3 DNA reads as TGCAGTGCGGCGATCGGAGAGGCCGGAAGCTCCTACGAGCAGTACTTC. Translation gives CSAAIGEAGSSYEQYF.

This clonotype was observed a handful of times. This chain uses TRBV28 with TRBJ1-4; D unclear. Trimming removed 4 bases at V and 11 bases at J, with 11 bases between. The germline gives CDR1 MDHEN, CDR2 SYDVKM. The CDR3 has 12 amino acids. CDR3 sequence (DNA): TGTGCCAGCAGTTATAGAGCGGCTAAACTGTTTTTT. It specifies CASSYRAAKLFF.

This chain connects TRBV20-1 to TRBJ2-7; a possible D gene is TRBD1 (5 bases). The V gene's germline CDR1 is DFQATT and CDR2 SNEGSKA (reference sequence). The CDR3 is 13 amino acids. Trimming removed 3 bases at V and 3 bases at J, with 12 bases between. The CDR3 DNA is TGCAGTGCTAGTTATCGACAGCACTACGAGCAGTACTTC. Translating gives CSASYRQHYEQYF.

Comment on this clonotype: A single base separates this from a much larger clone, so it may be a read error. This chain links TRBV28 with TRBJ1-2; D perhaps matches TRBD1 (6 bases). Trimming took 7 bases from V and 3 from J, leaving 15 bases between them. The CDR3 extends over 14 amino acids. CDR1 is MDHEN, CDR2 SYDVKM, per germline. The CDR3 coding sequence is TGTGCCAGCACCACAGGGCAGAGCGACTATGGCTACACCTTC. Amino acids: CASTTGQSDYGYTF.

This clonotype was seen a handful of times. The chain carries TRBV28 and TRBJ1-5; a weak D match, TRBD1 (5 bases). Trimming cost V 6 bases and J 3 bases, with 18 bases left between them. This CDR3 is built from 16 residues. Germline lookup yields CDR1 MDHEN and CDR2 SYDVKM. The CDR3 nucleotides are TGTGCCAGCAGACAAGCTGGGGCCTCCCCCAATCAGCCCCAGCATTTT. Translation: CASRQAGASPNQPQHF.